The TCR beta chain described here comes from a study of cytomegalovirus exposure and HLA in healthy donors. Study-level points and caveats: Later on, a genetic analysis was performed. It linked a missense variant in DCLRE1C with V- and J-gene trimming of TCR beta. Relative to the roughly 690-donor mean, N-insertions were reportedly fewer in an Asian-associated ancestry cluster in a later analysis.

The length of the CDR3 is 13 residues. CDR1 is SGHDT and CDR2 is YYEEEE in the germline V gene. Trimming left V 1 base short and J 4 bases short, with 8 bases between. The sample holds a few counts of this clone. Antigen unknown. The PCR ran on 60 Vbeta and 13 Jbeta primers. The protocol was immunoSEQ multiplex PCR, while the TCRdb copy is restricted to in-frame clones and leaves out a portion. The sample records 33,000 or so clones, 76% being singletons. This TCR came from a woman aged 25 to 45 in good health and CMV-seropositive. This chain connects TRBV5-6 to TRBJ2-5, with a tentative D call TRBD2 (5 bases). Sequenced material: PBMCs. The CDR3 DNA sequence: TGTGCCAGCAGCTTGAGAGGGAGAGAGACCCAGTACTTC. Translating it yields CASSLRGRETQYF.